Shown below are 22 T cell receptor beta chains from a single sample sequenced in a study of blood T cell repertoires in COVID-19. The data were produced by immunoSEQ multiplex PCR, yet TCRdb's version contains in-frame clones alone and is incomplete. The sample has approximately 450,000 clones, 85% to 90% seen once. Sequencing used PBMCs or T cells enriched from blood (not recorded which). The origin of the receptors is a man aged 30 to 39 who had recovered from COVID-19.

CDR3 nucleotide sequence: TGTGCCAGCGCGACAGGGATTACCTACGAGCAGTACTTC. Encoded protein: CASATGITYEQYF. The chain carries TRBV28 and TRBJ2-7, with 7 bases identical to TRBD1. Looked up from germline, CDR1 is MDHEN and CDR2 is SYDVKM. The J segment lost 2 bases and the V segment lost 8 bases, leaving 6 bases of the junction unmatched. This CDR3 comprises 13 residues. Supplemented by reference TRBV28 and TRBJ2-7, the full variable domain reads DVKVTQSSRYLVKRTGEKVFLECVQDMDHENMFWYRQDPGLGLRLIYFSYDVKMKEKGDIPEGYSVSREKKERFSLILESASTNQTSMYLCASATGITYEQYFGPGTRLTVT.

J is TRBJ2-4 and V is TRBV27, with no clear D. This CDR3 spans 13 amino acids. Germline CDR1 MNHEY, CDR2 SMNVEV (reference sequence). V lost 3 bases and J 2 bases, leaving 5 bases between the germline ends. This chain's CDR3 is CASSFNPKNIQYF. The CDR3 nucleotides are TGTGCCAGCAGTTTTAATCCCAAAAACATTCAGTACTTC.

The chain combines TRBV3-1 (or the pseudogene TRBV3-2) with TRBJ1-4; possibly TRBD1 for D (5 bases). This CDR3 comprises 16 residues. V was trimmed by 3 bases and J by 2 bases, leaving 13 bases between them. From germline, CDR1 is LGHDT and CDR2 YNNKEL (reference sequence). The CDR3 DNA reads TGTGCCAGCAGCCACGGGGGACCGGAGACTAATGAAAAACTGTTTTTT. Translation: CASSHGGPETNEKLFF.

The V gene is TRBV9, the J gene TRBJ2-1; 8 bases agree with TRBD2. CDR3 length: 18 amino acids. Germline V gives CDR1 SGDLS, CDR2 YYNGEE. J was trimmed by 0 bases and V by 0 bases; bases with no gene match: 8. DNA of the CDR3: TGTGCCAGCAGCGTAGCTGTACCCGGGAGGGCCTCCTACAATGAGCAGTTCTTC. Amino acid sequence: CASSVAVPGRASYNEQFF.

CDR3: CASSLGRVDEQYF. CDR3 bases: TGTGCCAGCAGTTTAGGGCGGGTAGACGAGCAGTACTTC. The rearrangement links TRBV12-3 or TRBV12-4 to TRBJ2-7; D possibly corresponds to TRBD2 (5 bases). V lost 1 base and J 5 bases, leaving 9 bases between the germline ends. The CDR3 is made up of 13 amino acids.

The J gene is TRBJ2-1, the V gene TRBV5-1, with 10 nucleotides matching TRBD2. Germline lookup yields CDR1 SGHRS and CDR2 YFSETQ. Unmatched junction bases numbered 5, after V lost 3 bases and J lost 2 bases. This CDR3 is built from 16 residues. The CDR3 coding sequence is TGCGCCAGCAGCTGGACTAGCGGTTATACCTACAATGAGCAGTTCTTC. This encodes CASSWTSGYTYNEQFF.

The chain combines TRBV5-1 with TRBJ1-4; no definite D call. The CDR3 has 15 residues. CDR1 and CDR2 (germline): SGHRS, YFSETQ. Trimming stripped 5 bases from V and 0 bases from J, with 11 bases between. CDR3 residues: CASRETGATNEKLFF. For the CDR3, the DNA is TGCGCCAGCAGGGAGACCGGTGCAACTAATGAAAAACTGTTTTTT.

The chain is built from TRBV9 and TRBJ1-1; 10 bases map to TRBD1. The CDR3 runs to 14 residues. The ends lost 3 bases at V and 5 bases at J; junction bases unmatched: 4. The germline V gene has CDR1 SGDLS and CDR2 YYNGEE. Here the CDR3 reads CASSGDRGRTEAFF. The DNA of the CDR3 is TGTGCCAGCAGCGGAGACAGGGGGCGGACTGAAGCTTTCTTT.

The J gene is TRBJ2-5, the V gene TRBV5-6; 8 bases are shared with TRBD1. Germline-derived CDR1 and CDR2 are SGHDT and YYEEEE. This CDR3 spans 13 amino acids. V shed 3 bases and J 3 bases; nucleotides not matched to a gene: 1. CDR3 region: CASSSGQEETQYF. The CDR3 DNA is TGTGCCAGCAGCTCGGGACAGGAAGAGACCCAGTACTTC.

The CDR3 DNA reads as TGCAGTGCTAGTTGGGCTAGCGGGAACTCTGAGCAGTTCTTC. Its translation: CSASWASGNSEQFF. This chain connects TRBV20-1 to TRBJ2-1; 9 nucleotides align to TRBD2. Germline V lookup: CDR1 DFQATT, CDR2 SNEGSKA (reference sequence). This CDR3 has 14 amino acids. Trimming took 3 bases from V and 9 from J; bases not matched to a gene: 9.

V and J are TRBV28 and TRBJ2-7; TRBD2 aligns across 7 bases. V was pared by 4 bases and J by 1 base, with 4 bases of the junction left unmatched. CDR1 is MDHEN, CDR2 SYDVKM, per germline. The CDR3 extends over 14 amino acids. The CDR3 spells CASSYSSGSYEQYF. The DNA for the CDR3 is TGTGCCAGCAGTTATTCTAGCGGATCCTACGAGCAGTACTTC.

The chain recombines TRBV30 with TRBJ1-1; D may be TRBD1 (6 bases). This CDR3 has 14 amino acids. Trimming shortened V by 0 bases and J by 3 bases, and 11 bases separated the two germline ends. Germline assignment: CDR1 GTSNPN and CDR2 SVGIG (reference sequence). The CDR3 DNA follows: TGTGCCTGGAGTGTTGGGGGCCCAGACACTGAAGCTTTCTTT. Translation: CAWSVGGPDTEAFF. Drawing the rest from reference TRBV30 and TRBJ1-1, the complete variable domain is SQTIHQWPATLVQPVGSPLSLECTVEGTSNPNLYWYRQAAGRGLQLLFYSVGIGQISSEVPQNLSASRPQDRQFILSSKKLLLSDSGFYLCAWSVGGPDTEAFFGQGTRLTVV.

This chain links TRBV28 with TRBJ2-1, with 11 nucleotides matching TRBD2. J was trimmed by 4 bases and V by 2 bases; bases with no gene match: 4. Per the germline V gene, CDR1 is MDHEN and CDR2 is SYDVKM. The CDR3 spans 16 residues. CDR3 nucleotide sequence: TGTGCCAGCAGTTTAGGCACTAGCGGGGGTTACAATGAGCAGTTCTTC. Its protein product is CASSLGTSGGYNEQFF.

V and J are TRBV29-1 and TRBJ2-7; D is perhaps TRBD2 (5 bases). Germline lookup yields CDR1 SQVTM and CDR2 ANQGSEA. The V and J ends lost 2 bases and 0 bases respectively, with 8 bases between them. CDR3 size: 13 residues. The CDR3 coding sequence is TGCAGCGTTGAAACGGGAAGCTCCTACGAGCAGTACTTC. It yields the protein CSVETGSSYEQYF.

The CDR3 protein is CASSYSAGGSGEQFF. In DNA form, the CDR3 reads TGTGCCAGCAGTTACTCAGCGGGAGGATCGGGTGAGCAGTTCTTC. This rearrangement joins TRBV6-5 to TRBJ2-1; 9 nucleotides align to TRBD2. Looked up from germline, CDR1 is MNHEY and CDR2 is SVGAGI. V lost 0 bases, J lost 9 bases, and 6 bases stayed unmatched. The CDR3 extends over 15 amino acids.

J is TRBJ2-3 and V is TRBV4-1; the match to TRBD2 covers 7 bases. This CDR3 is 16 amino acids long. The J segment lost 6 bases and the V segment lost 0 bases, leaving 9 bases of the junction unmatched. The germline V gene has CDR1 MGHRA and CDR2 YSYEKL. DNA of the CDR3: TGCGCCAGCAGCCAAGAGCCCGGGAGGCTGGGGGATACGCAGTATTTT. Residues: CASSQEPGRLGDTQYF.

The CDR3 sequence: CASRVGQKEYEQYF. The CDR3 nucleotides read TGTGCCAGCAGGGTGGGACAGAAAGAATACGAGCAGTACTTC. J is TRBJ2-7 and V is TRBV7-8; 7 bases line up with TRBD1. This CDR3 spans 14 amino acids. The junction had 9 bases not matched to a gene; V was cut back by 6 bases and J by 4 bases. Germline loops: CDR1 SGHVS, CDR2 FQNEAQ.

This clone was found once. V is TRBV5-1 and J is TRBJ1-1; D is perhaps TRBD1 (6 bases). Per germline, CDR1 SGHRS and CDR2 YFSETQ. The CDR3 contains 12 residues. Trimming stripped 3 bases from V and 10 bases from J, with 13 bases between. As DNA, the CDR3 is TGCGCCAGCAGCTCGAATGACAGGACAGCTTTCTTT. This sequence encodes CASSSNDRTAFF.

V usage is TRBV28 and J usage is TRBJ2-2; D may be TRBD2 (5 bases). V gave up 6 bases and J gave up 6 bases, with 17 bases separating them. Germline values: CDR1 MDHEN, CDR2 SYDVKM. The CDR3 is made up of 15 amino acids. The CDR3 coding sequence is TGTGCCAGCAGGCGAGGACTTACGTGGGCCGGGGAGCTGTTTTTT. Translated: CASRRGLTWAGELFF.

This rearrangement joins TRBV14 to TRBJ2-5, with TRBD2 identical over 11 bases. CDR3 length: 17 residues. Germline CDR1 and CDR2: SGHDN and FVKESK. With V trimmed by 0 bases and J by 3 bases, 6 bases remained unmatched. The CDR3 protein is CASSQDLSGRAEETQYF. Here the CDR3 DNA reads TGTGCCAGCAGCCAAGATCTTAGCGGGAGGGCCGAAGAGACCCAGTACTTC.

The chain carries TRBV12-3 or TRBV12-4 and TRBJ2-2; D is perhaps TRBD1 (5 bases). V was cut by 7 bases and J by 8 bases, with 11 bases left in between. This CDR3 is built from 12 residues. The CDR3 protein is CASTPRGGELFF. DNA for the CDR3: TGTGCCAGCACCCCAAGGGGAGGGGAGCTGTTTTTT.

The chain carries TRBV27 and TRBJ2-5; weak D call: TRBD1 (6 bases). Germline loops: CDR1 MNHEY, CDR2 SMNVEV (reference sequence). The CDR3 extends over 14 amino acids. V lost 6 bases and J 5 bases, leaving 16 bases between the germline ends. CDR3 region: CASSLGQRRETQYF. The CDR3 nucleotides are TGTGCCAGCAGCCTAGGACAGCGGAGGGAGACCCAGTACTTC.